The 7 T cell receptor beta chains below come from one sample, sequenced in a study of OX40 agonist ivuxolimab in advanced cancers. The data were produced by immunoSEQ multiplex PCR, yet TCRdb's version contains in-frame clones alone and is incomplete. Among tens of thousands of clones listed, almost 90% were seen once. This specimen consisted of CD4+ or CD8+ T cells sorted from blood, obtained in a trial of the OX40 agonist ivuxolimab. These receptors all stem from an adult with an advanced solid tumor such as melanoma, head and neck, liver or kidney cancer.

The chain combines TRBV28 with TRBJ2-5, with D possibly TRBD1 on 5 matching bases. Trimming removed 5 bases from V and 5 bases from J, with 15 bases in between. The CDR3 has 14 amino acids. In germline, CDR1 is MDHEN, CDR2 SYDVKM. The CDR3 reads CASSPDRVMETQYF. The CDR3 nucleotides read TGTGCCAGCAGTCCAGACAGAGTAATGGAGACCCAGTACTTC.

The rearrangement joins TRBV28 to TRBJ1-2, with D possibly being TRBD1 (5 bases). Between the trimmed V and J ends, which lost 8 bases and 6 bases, there was a span of 25 bases. This CDR3 has 16 residues. Germline V gene lookup returns CDR1 MDHEN and CDR2 SYDVKM. The CDR3: CASPSPLQGRENGYTF. The CDR3 DNA reads as TGTGCCAGCCCCAGCCCCCTTCAGGGCCGGGAAAATGGCTACACCTTC.

The chain couples TRBV10-3 to TRBJ1-1; possibly TRBD1 for D (5 bases). V lost 8 bases, J lost 4 bases, and 11 bases lay in between. CDR3 length equals 12 residues. CDR1 and CDR2 from the germline V gene are ENHRY and SYGVKD. CDR3 sequence: CAIQGGGTEAFF. DNA of the CDR3: TGTGCCATCCAGGGAGGCGGCACTGAAGCTTTCTTT.

This chain links TRBV6-1 with TRBJ2-5; TRBD1 aligns across 9 bases. J lost 4 bases, V lost 3 bases, and 6 bases had no gene match. The CDR3 covers 15 residues. Per germline, CDR1 MNHNS and CDR2 SASEGT. The CDR3 region is CASSEGGQGRETQYF. CDR3 in DNA: TGTGCCAGCAGTGAGGGGGGACAGGGCCGAGAGACCCAGTACTTC.

This sequence joins TRBV9 and TRBJ2-2, with D possibly being TRBD1 or TRBD2 (5 bases each). This CDR3 is 13 amino acids long. Germline V lookup: CDR1 SGDLS, CDR2 YYNGEE. Trimming stripped 0 bases from V and 6 bases from J, with 6 bases between. The CDR3 loop reads CASSVVGAGELFF. The CDR3 DNA reads TGTGCCAGCAGCGTAGTGGGGGCCGGGGAGCTGTTTTTT.

The chain couples TRBV5-1 to TRBJ2-5, with 9 bases that match TRBD2. CDR1 is SGHRS and CDR2 is YFSETQ in the germline V gene. Trimming at V came to 4 bases and at J to 2 bases, leaving 15 bases not matched to a gene. This CDR3 has 18 amino acids. The DNA for the CDR3 is TGCGCCAGCAGCCCAAAAGGTGGGCTAGCGGGGTCACAAGAGACCCAGTACTTC. Translated: CASSPKGGLAGSQETQYF.

J is TRBJ1-3 and V is TRBV9; 10 positions agree with TRBD1. This CDR3 spans 16 amino acids. The V gene's germline CDR1 is SGDLS and CDR2 YYNGEE. J lost 4 bases, V lost 3 bases, and 7 bases had no gene match. This CDR3 reads CASSAEGQGTGNTIYF. The CDR3 nucleotides read TGTGCCAGCAGCGCCGAGGGACAGGGGACGGGAAACACCATATATTTT.